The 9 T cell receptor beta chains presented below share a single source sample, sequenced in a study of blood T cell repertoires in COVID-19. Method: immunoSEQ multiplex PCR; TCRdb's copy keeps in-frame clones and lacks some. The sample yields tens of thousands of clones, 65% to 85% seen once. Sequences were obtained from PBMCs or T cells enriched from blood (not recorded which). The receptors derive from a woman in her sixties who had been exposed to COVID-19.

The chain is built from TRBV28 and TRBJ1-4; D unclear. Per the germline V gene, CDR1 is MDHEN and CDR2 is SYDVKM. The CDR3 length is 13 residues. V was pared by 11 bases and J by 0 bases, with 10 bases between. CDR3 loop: CAGRRATNEKLFF. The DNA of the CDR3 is TGTGCCGGAAGGAGGGCAACTAATGAAAAACTGTTTTTT.

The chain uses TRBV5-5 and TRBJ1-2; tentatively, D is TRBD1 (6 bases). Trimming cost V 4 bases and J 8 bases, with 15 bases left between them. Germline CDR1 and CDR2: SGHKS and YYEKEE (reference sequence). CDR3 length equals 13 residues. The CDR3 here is CASSTAGVYGYTF. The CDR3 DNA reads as TGTGCCAGCAGCACGGCAGGGGTCTACGGCTACACCTTC.

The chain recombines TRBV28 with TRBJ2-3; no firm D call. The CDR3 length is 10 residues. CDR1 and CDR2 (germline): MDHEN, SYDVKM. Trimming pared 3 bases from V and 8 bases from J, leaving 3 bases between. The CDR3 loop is CASSFLTQYF. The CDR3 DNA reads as TGTGCCAGCAGTTTCCTTACGCAGTATTTT.

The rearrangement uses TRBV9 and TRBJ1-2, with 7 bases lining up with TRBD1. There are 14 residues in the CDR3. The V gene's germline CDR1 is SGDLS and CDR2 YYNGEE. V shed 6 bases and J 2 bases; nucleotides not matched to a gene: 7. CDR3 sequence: CASTPDRANYGYTF. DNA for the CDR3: TGTGCCAGCACCCCAGACAGGGCGAACTATGGCTACACCTTC.

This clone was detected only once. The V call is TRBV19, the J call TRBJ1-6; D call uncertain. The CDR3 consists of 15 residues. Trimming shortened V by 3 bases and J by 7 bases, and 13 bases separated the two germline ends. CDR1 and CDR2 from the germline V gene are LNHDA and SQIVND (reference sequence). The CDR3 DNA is TGTGCCAGTAGTATCGGGCCAAGCGGAAATTCACCCCTCCACTTT. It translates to CASSIGPSGNSPLHF. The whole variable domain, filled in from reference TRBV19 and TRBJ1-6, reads DGGITQSPKYLFRKEGQNVTLSCEQNLNHDAMYWYRQDPGQGLRLIYYSQIVNDFQKGDIAEGYSVSREKKESFPLTVTSAQKNPTAFYLCASSIGPSGNSPLHFGNGTRLTVT.

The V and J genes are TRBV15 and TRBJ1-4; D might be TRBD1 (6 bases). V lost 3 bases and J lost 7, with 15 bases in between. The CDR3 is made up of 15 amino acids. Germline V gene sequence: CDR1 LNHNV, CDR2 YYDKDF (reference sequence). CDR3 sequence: CATSSRKGGSEKLFF. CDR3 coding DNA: TGTGCCACCAGCAGTCGGAAAGGGGGAAGTGAAAAACTGTTTTTT.

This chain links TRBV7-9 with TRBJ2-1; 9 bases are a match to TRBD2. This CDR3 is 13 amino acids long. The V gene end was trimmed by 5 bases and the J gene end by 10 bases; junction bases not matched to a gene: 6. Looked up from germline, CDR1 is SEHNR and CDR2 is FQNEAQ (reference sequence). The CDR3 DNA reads TGTGCCAGCAGCCCGGGACTAGCATCCGAGCAGTTCTTC. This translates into CASSPGLASEQFF.

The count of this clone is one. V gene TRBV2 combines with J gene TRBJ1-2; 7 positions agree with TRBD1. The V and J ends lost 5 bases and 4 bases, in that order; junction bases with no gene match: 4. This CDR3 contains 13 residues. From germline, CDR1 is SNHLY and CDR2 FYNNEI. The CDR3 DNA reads TGTGCCAGCAGTAACAGGGGTGCCTATGGCTACACCTTC. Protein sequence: CASSNRGAYGYTF.

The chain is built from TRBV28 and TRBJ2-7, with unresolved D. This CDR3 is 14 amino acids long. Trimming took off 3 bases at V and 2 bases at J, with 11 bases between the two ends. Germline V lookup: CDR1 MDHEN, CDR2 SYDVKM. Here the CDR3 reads CASSFPGPAYEQYF. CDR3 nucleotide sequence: TGTGCCAGCAGTTTCCCGGGTCCGGCCTACGAGCAGTACTTC.